Listed below are T cell receptor beta chains from one sample, sequenced in a study of T cell responses to AZD1222 COVID-19 vaccine. The table came from immunoSEQ multiplex PCR; TCRdb's copy has only in-frame clones and leaves some out. The sample lists 150,000 or so clones, approximately 91% seen once, with around 1.2% in the top ten. This sample comprised peripheral blood, obtained 28 days after the second AZD1222 dose. These receptors came from an adult who received the AZD1222 COVID-19 vaccine. CDR3s include the opening cysteine and the closing phenylalanine or tryptophan. Each record gives: J gene, CDR3 length, clone size, V gene, D gene, CDR3 protein, CDR3 DNA. A D gene is named only where the DNA matches it firmly. Clone size is given for some rows only: seen once, a few or many times, or a class if the clone is expanded.

>TRBJ2-5|17|.|TRBV1|.
CTSSQDRSGDPQETQYF
TGCACCAGCAGCCAAGACCGAAGCGGGGACCCCCAAGAGACCCAGTACTTC
>TRBJ2-2|18|.|TRBV10-3|TRBD2
CAISETTAGGLDTGELFF
TGTGCCATCAGTGAGACCACAGCGGGGGGTTTGGACACCGGGGAGCTGTTTTTT
>TRBJ1-1|15|.|TRBV7-6|.
CASSLALGGNTEAFF
TGTGCCAGCAGCTTAGCGCTGGGGGGGAACACTGAAGCTTTCTTT
>TRBJ1-1|10|.|TRBV20-1|.
CSVRTAEAFF
TGCAGTGTCCGGACAGCTGAAGCTTTCTTT
>TRBJ2-5|15|.|TRBV27|.
CASSLSWGPQETQYF
TGTGCCAGCAGTTTATCGTGGGGTCCTCAAGAGACCCAGTACTTC
>TRBJ1-5|15|.|TRBV5-6|.
CASSVGGRINQPQHF
TGTGCCAGCAGCGTGGGGGGCAGGATCAATCAGCCCCAGCATTTT
>TRBJ2-3|13|.|TRBV7-9|.
CASSLTGPDTQYF
TGTGCCAGCAGCTTGACAGGCCCAGATACGCAGTATTTT
>TRBJ2-7|13|.|TRBV7-6|.
CASSLGGADEQYF
TGTGCCAGCAGCTTGGGGGGGGCCGACGAGCAGTACTTC
>TRBJ2-1|16|.|TRBV27|.
CASSQQEGEWDNEQFF
TGTGCCAGCAGTCAACAGGAGGGAGAGTGGGACAATGAGCAGTTCTTC
>TRBJ2-7|14|.|TRBV9|TRBD2
CASSVAGGRYEQYF
TGTGCCAGCAGCGTAGCGGGAGGGCGATACGAGCAGTACTTC
>TRBJ2-2|15|.|TRBV27|.
CASSFGTSNTGELFF
TGTGCCAGCAGTTTTGGGACTTCGAACACCGGGGAGCTGTTTTTT
>TRBJ1-5|15|.|TRBV2|.
CASSEGGSPYIGQHF
TGTGCCAGCAGTGAGGGGGGGTCTCCGTACATTGGCCAGCATTTT
>TRBJ2-1|12|.|TRBV3-1/TRBV3-2|.
CASSQLGNEQFF
TGTGCCAGCAGCCAACTCGGGAATGAGCAGTTCTTC
>TRBJ2-3|14|once|TRBV25-1|.
CASSEGDFTDTQYF
TGTGCCAGCAGTGAAGGGGATTTCACAGATACGCAGTATTTT
>TRBJ2-7|19|.|TRBV19|TRBD2
CASSMIVGASGRRTYEQYF
TGTGCCAGTAGTATGATAGTTGGGGCTAGCGGTCGAAGAACCTACGAGCAGTACTTC
>TRBJ1-2|14|.|TRBV9|.
CASSVNMGNYGYTF
TGTGCCAGCAGCGTAAATATGGGGAACTATGGCTACACCTTC
>TRBJ2-5|14|.|TRBV7-9|TRBD1
CASSLIGTVETQYF
TGTGCCAGCAGCTTAATTGGGACAGTAGAGACCCAGTACTTC
>TRBJ1-2|12|.|TRBV27|.
CASYQKGTGYTF
TGTGCCAGCTACCAGAAGGGGACCGGCTACACCTTC
>TRBJ2-2|14|.|TRBV6-2/TRBV6-3|.
CASSPTGTTGELFF
TGTGCCAGCAGTCCGACGGGGACCACCGGGGAGCTGTTTTTT
>TRBJ2-1|15|few|TRBV19|TRBD2
CASSSGRGGIDEQFF
TGTGCCAGTAGTAGTGGGCGGGGGGGCATCGATGAGCAGTTCTTC
>TRBJ1-2|14|.|TRBV19|.
CASQSHGANYGYTF
TGTGCCAGTCAGTCTCATGGGGCTAACTATGGCTACACCTTC
>TRBJ1-6|14|.|TRBV5-6|.
CASSDGRLNSPLHF
TGTGCCAGCAGCGATGGACGGTTAAATTCACCCCTCCACTTT
>TRBJ1-4|15|.|TRBV5-4|.
CASSPDGRVSEKLFF
TGTGCCAGCAGCCCGGACGGACGAGTTTCTGAAAAACTGTTTTTT
>TRBJ1-4|15|.|TRBV7-9|.
CASSARDGLNEKLFF
TGTGCCAGCAGCGCCCGGGACGGTCTCAATGAAAAACTGTTTTTT
>TRBJ2-3|14|once|TRBV29-1|TRBD2
CSVEGGAGADTQYF
TGCAGCGTTGAAGGGGGCGCGGGAGCAGATACGCAGTATTTT
>TRBJ2-1|14|.|TRBV24-1|TRBD2
CATSEGLAGGQQFF
TGTGCCACCAGTGAAGGACTAGCGGGGGGCCAGCAGTTCTTC
>TRBJ1-3|13|.|TRBV12-3/TRBV12-4|TRBD1
CASRRQGGNTIYF
TGTGCCAGCAGGAGACAGGGGGGAAACACCATATATTTT
>TRBJ2-2|17|.|TRBV11-2|.
CASSANRDGPNTGELFF
TGTGCCAGCAGCGCAAACCGGGACGGGCCGAACACCGGGGAGCTGTTTTTT
>TRBJ1-6|14|.|TRBV27|TRBD1
CASSLGQGYSPLHF
TGTGCCAGCAGTTTAGGACAGGGGTACTCACCCCTCCACTTT
>TRBJ1-1|14|.|TRBV6-5|TRBD1
CASSFGDRSTEAFF
TGTGCCAGCAGTTTTGGGGACAGAAGTACTGAAGCTTTCTTT
>TRBJ1-5|15|.|TRBV19|.
CASSIFTQQLQPQHF
TGTGCCAGTAGTATCTTTACCCAGCAACTTCAGCCCCAGCATTTT
>TRBJ2-2|15|.|TRBV5-1|.
CASSSGTPNTGELFF
TGCGCCAGCAGCTCCGGGACGCCGAACACCGGGGAGCTGTTTTTT
>TRBJ2-2|13|.|TRBV7-9|.
CASRAWGTGELFF
TGTGCCAGCCGGGCCTGGGGCACCGGGGAGCTGTTTTTT
>TRBJ2-4|14|.|TRBV7-9|TRBD1
CASSLGDRENIQYF
TGTGCCAGCAGCTTAGGGGACAGAGAAAACATTCAGTACTTC
>TRBJ2-7|13|.|TRBV18|TRBD1
CASSRGTGDEQYF
TGTGCCAGCTCGCGGGGGACAGGGGACGAGCAGTACTTC
>TRBJ2-7|14|.|TRBV7-3|.
CASSPTGRAHEQYF
TGTGCCAGCAGCCCGACAGGGAGGGCCCACGAGCAGTACTTC
>TRBJ1-1|14|few|TRBV11-3|.
CASSPGRVNTEAFF
TGTGCCAGCAGCCCAGGACGAGTGAACACTGAAGCTTTCTTT
>TRBJ1-4|13|.|TRBV12-3/TRBV12-4|.
CASSTTGLEKLFF
TGTGCCAGCAGTACGACAGGCCTTGAAAAACTGTTTTTT
>TRBJ1-3|16|.|TRBV19|TRBD1
CASSEHRGPSGNTIYF
TGTGCCAGTAGTGAACACAGGGGCCCCTCTGGAAACACCATATATTTT
>TRBJ1-2|15|.|TRBV4-2|TRBD1
CASSQWDRGGYGYTF
TGTGCCAGCAGCCAATGGGACAGGGGTGGCTATGGCTACACCTTC
>TRBJ1-2|13|.|TRBV12-3/TRBV12-4|TRBD1
CASSLRTGYGYTF
TGTGCCAGCAGTTTACGGACAGGTTATGGCTACACCTTC
>TRBJ2-6|17|.|TRBV5-4|.
CASSLARAGLGANVLTF
TGTGCCAGCAGCTTGGCCAGAGCAGGGTTAGGGGCCAACGTCCTGACTTTC
>TRBJ1-5|17|once|TRBV5-4|.
CASSLRVGRDSNQPQHF
TGTGCCAGCAGCTTAAGGGTAGGCCGGGATAGCAATCAGCCCCAGCATTTT
>TRBJ2-1|12|.|TRBV27|TRBD2
CASSSKRGAEFF
TGTGCCAGCAGTTCAAAGCGGGGGGCGGAGTTCTTC
>TRBJ2-1|17|.|TRBV14|TRBD2
CASSQEALAGWGNEQFF
TGTGCCAGCAGCCAAGAAGCACTAGCGGGGTGGGGCAATGAGCAGTTCTTC
>TRBJ1-5|14|.|TRBV6-5|TRBD1
CASRGTGDRQPQHF
TGTGCCAGCAGAGGGACAGGGGATCGACAGCCCCAGCATTTT
>TRBJ1-2|15|.|TRBV7-2|.
CASSRTPTENYGYTF
TGTGCCAGCAGCCGCACCCCGACAGAAAACTATGGCTACACCTTC
>TRBJ1-1|15|.|TRBV7-9|TRBD1
CASRPKDRLGPEAFF
TGTGCCAGCAGACCAAAGGACAGGTTGGGTCCTGAAGCTTTCTTT
>TRBJ2-1|14|.|TRBV5-1|TRBD1
CASSFLTGNNEQFF
TGCGCCAGCAGCTTCCTGACAGGGAACAATGAGCAGTTCTTC
>TRBJ2-3|16|.|TRBV5-4|.
CASSLSGAASTDTQYF
TGTGCCAGCAGCTTGTCCGGGGCCGCTAGCACAGATACGCAGTATTTT
>TRBJ2-2|15|.|TRBV7-2|TRBD2
CASSLELAGTGELFF
TGTGCCAGCAGCTTAGAGCTAGCGGGAACCGGGGAGCTGTTTTTT
>TRBJ1-2|15|.|TRBV6-1|.
CASREVVGFGYGYTF
TGTGCCAGCAGAGAAGTTGTCGGGTTTGGCTATGGCTACACCTTC
>TRBJ2-7|13|.|TRBV11-2|.
CASSLVPSYEQYF
TGTGCCAGCAGCTTAGTGCCCTCCTACGAGCAGTACTTC